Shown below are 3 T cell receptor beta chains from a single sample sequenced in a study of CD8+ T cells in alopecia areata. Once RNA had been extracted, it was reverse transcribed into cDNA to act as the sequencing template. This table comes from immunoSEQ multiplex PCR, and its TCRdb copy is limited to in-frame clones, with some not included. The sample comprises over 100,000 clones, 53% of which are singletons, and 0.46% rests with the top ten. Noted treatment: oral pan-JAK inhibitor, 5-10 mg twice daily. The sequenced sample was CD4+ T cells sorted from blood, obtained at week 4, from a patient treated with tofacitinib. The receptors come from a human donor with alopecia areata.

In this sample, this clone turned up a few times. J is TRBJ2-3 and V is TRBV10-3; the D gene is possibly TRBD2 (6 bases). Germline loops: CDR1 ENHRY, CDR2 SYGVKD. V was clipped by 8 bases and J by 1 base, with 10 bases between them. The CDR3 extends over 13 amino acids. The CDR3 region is CAIGASGTDTQYF. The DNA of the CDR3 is TGTGCCATCGGAGCTAGCGGCACAGATACGCAGTATTTT.

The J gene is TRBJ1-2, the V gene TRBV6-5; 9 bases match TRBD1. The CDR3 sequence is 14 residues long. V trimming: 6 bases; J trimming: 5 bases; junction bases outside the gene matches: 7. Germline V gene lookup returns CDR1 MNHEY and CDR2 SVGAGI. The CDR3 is CASSRGQGVYGYTF. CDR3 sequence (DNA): TGTGCCAGCAGCCGGGGACAGGGAGTTTATGGCTACACCTTC.

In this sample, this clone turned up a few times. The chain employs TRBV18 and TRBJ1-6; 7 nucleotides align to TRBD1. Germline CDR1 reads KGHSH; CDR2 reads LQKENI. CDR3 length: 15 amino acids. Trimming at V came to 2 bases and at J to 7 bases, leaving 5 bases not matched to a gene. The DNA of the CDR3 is TGTGCCAGCTCACCAGCCCGGGACAGAAATTCACCCCTCCACTTT. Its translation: CASSPARDRNSPLHF.